What follows describes a single T cell receptor beta chain. The protocol was immunoSEQ multiplex PCR, while the TCRdb copy is restricted to in-frame clones and leaves out a portion. The profile shows fewer than 100,000 clones, around 76% of them singletons. This record belongs to a study of radiotherapy plus CTLA-4 blockade in lung cancer. The source is a human donor with non-small cell lung cancer whose response to radiotherapy plus ipilimumab could not be evaluated. Some clones in this sample may be carry-over from other donors' samples. Material: peripheral blood, obtained from a patient treated with radiotherapy plus ipilimumab.

This CDR3 is CASSPEQGYQETQYF. The DNA for the CDR3 is TGTGCCAGCAGCCCCGAACAGGGCTACCAAGAGACCCAGTACTTC. This chain joins TRBV9 and TRBJ2-5; TRBD1 might be the D (6 bases). Germline CDR1 reads SGDLS; CDR2 reads YYNGEE. The CDR3 contains 15 residues. V gave up 4 bases and J gave up 0 bases, with 13 bases separating them.